This T cell receptor beta chain was found in a study of shared clonotypes between healthy human individuals. Findings and limits, study-wide: Tissue TCR repertoires likely differ from these blood-only repertoires.

As regards this clone: The antigen remains undetermined.

Some clones are missing from TCRdb's copy, which holds only in-frame ones; the method was immunoSEQ multiplex PCR. This sample has some 380,000 clones, with 96% found just once. The V gene end was trimmed by 4 bases and the J gene end by 2 bases; junction bases not matched to a gene: 4. The CDR3 is 14 amino acids. CDR1 and CDR2 (germline): SGHTS, YDEGEE. What was sequenced was memory CD8+ T cells sorted from blood. Subset indicated: CD45RO+ cells pooled with CCR7-negative TemRA cells. This TCR derives from a man aged 25-45 years in good health. This rearrangement joins TRBV5-8 to TRBJ2-3, with TRBD1 matching over 7 bases. CDR3 amino acids: CASSLGQLTDTQYF. The CDR3 DNA sequence: TGTGCCAGCAGCCTGGGACAGCTCACAGATACGCAGTATTTT.